This T cell receptor (beta chain) was retrieved from a study of blood T cell repertoires in COVID-19. On the study more broadly: The United States, Italy and Spain provided the acute and convalescent COVID-19 samples.

The germline V gene encodes CDR1 MNHEY and CDR2 SMNVEV (reference sequence). V dropped 5 bases and J dropped 4; count of bases not matched to a gene: 13. The CDR3 totals 16 residues. In the study's own analysis: Scientists estimated how many nucleated cells there were by amplifying reference gene primers. Profiled with immunoSEQ multiplex PCR; TCRdb holds only in-frame clones, not every one. V and J calls and clone size are those listed in that table; D and trimming were worked out from the DNA. This sample has 30,000 to 45,000 clones, with roughly 89% found just once. Sequencing input: peripheral blood. The source is a human donor in a cohort sampled during active COVID-19. V usage is TRBV27 and J usage is TRBJ2-7; TRBD2 matches at 8 bases. The CDR3 coding sequence is TGTGCCAGCAGTAGACGGGGGACTAGAGAATCATACGAGCAGTACTTC. Its protein product is CASSRRGTRESYEQYF.